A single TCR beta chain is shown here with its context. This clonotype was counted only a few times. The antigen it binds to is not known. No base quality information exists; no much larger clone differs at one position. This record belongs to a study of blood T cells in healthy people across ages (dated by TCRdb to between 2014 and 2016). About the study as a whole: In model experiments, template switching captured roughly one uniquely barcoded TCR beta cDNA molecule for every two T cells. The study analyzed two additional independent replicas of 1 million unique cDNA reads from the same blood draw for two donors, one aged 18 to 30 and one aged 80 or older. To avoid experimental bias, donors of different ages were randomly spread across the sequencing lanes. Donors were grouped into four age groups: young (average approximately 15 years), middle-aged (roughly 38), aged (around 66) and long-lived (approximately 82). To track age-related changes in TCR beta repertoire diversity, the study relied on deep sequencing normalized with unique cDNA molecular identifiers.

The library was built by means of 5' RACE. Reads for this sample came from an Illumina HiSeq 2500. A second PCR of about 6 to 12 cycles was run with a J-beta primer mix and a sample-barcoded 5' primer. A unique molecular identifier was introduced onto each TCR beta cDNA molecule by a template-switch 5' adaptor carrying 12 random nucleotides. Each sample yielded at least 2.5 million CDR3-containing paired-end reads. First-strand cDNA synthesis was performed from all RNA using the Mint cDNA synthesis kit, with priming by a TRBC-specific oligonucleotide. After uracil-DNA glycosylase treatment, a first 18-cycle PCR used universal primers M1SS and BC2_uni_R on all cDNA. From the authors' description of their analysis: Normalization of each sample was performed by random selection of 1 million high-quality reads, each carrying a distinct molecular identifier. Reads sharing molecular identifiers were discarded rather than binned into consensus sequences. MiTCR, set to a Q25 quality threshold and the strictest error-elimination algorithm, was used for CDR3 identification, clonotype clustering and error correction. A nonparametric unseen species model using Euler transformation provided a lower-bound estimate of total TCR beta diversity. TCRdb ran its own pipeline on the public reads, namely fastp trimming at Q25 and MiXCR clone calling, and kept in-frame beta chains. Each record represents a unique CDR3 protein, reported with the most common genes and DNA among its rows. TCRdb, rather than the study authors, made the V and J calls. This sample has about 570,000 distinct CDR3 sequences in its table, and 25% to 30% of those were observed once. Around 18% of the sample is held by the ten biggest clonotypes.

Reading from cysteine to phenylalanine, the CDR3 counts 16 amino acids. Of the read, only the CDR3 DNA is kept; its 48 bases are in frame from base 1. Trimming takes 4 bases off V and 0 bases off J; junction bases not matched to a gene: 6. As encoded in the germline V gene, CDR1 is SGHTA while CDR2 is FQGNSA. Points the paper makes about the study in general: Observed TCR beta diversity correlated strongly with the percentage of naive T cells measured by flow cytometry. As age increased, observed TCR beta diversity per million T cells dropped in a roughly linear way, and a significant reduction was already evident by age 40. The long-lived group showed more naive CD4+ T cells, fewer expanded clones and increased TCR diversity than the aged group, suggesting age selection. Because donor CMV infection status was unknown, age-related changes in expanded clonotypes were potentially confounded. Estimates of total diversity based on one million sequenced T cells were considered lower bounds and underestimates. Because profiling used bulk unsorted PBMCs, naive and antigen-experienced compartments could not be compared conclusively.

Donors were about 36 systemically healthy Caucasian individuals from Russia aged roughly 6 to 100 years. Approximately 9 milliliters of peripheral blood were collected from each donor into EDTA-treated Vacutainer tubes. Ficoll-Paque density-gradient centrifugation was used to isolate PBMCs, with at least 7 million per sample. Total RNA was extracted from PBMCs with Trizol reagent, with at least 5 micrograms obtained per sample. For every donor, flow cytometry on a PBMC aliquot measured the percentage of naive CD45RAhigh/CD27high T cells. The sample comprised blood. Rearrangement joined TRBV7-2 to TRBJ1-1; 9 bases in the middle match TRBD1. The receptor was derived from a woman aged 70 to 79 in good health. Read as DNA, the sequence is TGTGCCAGCAGCTACCGGACAGGGGTTATGAACACTGAAGCTTTCTTT. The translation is CASSYRTGVMNTEAFF.